The clone carrying this T cell receptor beta chain was detected only a few times. Antigen: not known. Read data end 3 residues before the CDR3 end; the end is taken from the germline J gene. J gave up 7 bases and V 1 base, and 8 bases lay outside the gene matches. The CDR3 covers 16 residues. CDR1 is GTSNPN, CDR2 SVGIG, per germline (reference sequence). The record originates from a study of T cell clonality in common variable immunodeficiency. Findings of the study overall: CVID subjects shared fewer TCRbeta clones than healthy controls did. Patient heterogeneity in the CVID cohort limited correlations between repertoire features and clinical complications. Fewer deletions and N-nucleotide insertions were reportedly seen in common variable immunodeficiency TCR beta sequences. CVID subjects showed higher TCRbeta clonality than healthy controls.

TCRdb keeps only in-frame clones here, not all; method: immunoSEQ multiplex PCR. Recorded here are about 34,000 clones, none singletons. The sequence was obtained from a human donor with common variable immunodeficiency. The rearrangement uses TRBV30 and TRBJ2-1; 12 bases match TRBD2. Sample: peripheral blood mononuclear cells. Partial CDR3 DNA: TGTGCCTGGAGTGGGGCTAGCGGGAGGGCCATAAATGAG. Protein: CAWSGASGRAINE. In full, the CDR3 is CAWSGASGRAINEQFF.